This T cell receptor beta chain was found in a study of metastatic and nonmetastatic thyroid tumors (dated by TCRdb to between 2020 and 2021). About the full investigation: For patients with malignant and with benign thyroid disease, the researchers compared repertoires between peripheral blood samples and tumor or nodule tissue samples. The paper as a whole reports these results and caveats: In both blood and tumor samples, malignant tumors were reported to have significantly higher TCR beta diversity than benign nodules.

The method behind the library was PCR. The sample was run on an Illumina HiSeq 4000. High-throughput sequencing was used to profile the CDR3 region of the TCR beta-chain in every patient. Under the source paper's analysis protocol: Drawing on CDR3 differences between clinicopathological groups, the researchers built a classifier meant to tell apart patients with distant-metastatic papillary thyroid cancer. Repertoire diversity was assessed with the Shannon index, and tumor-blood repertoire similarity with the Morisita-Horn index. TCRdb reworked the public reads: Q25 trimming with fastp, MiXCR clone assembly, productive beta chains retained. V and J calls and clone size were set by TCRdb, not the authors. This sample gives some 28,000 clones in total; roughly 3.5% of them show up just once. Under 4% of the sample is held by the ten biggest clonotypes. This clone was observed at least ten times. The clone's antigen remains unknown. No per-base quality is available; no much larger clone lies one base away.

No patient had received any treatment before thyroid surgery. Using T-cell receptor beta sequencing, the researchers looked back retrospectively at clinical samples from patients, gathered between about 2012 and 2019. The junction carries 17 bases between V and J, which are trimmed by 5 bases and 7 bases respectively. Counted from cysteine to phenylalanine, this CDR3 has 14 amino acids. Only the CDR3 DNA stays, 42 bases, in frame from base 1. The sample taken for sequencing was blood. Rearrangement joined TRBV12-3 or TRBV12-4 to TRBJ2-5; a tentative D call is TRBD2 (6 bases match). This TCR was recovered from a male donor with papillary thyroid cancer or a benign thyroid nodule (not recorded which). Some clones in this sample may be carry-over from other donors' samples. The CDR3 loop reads CASSHRRGGVTQYF. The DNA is TGTGCCAGCAGTCACCGGAGGGGCGGCGTGACCCAGTACTTC.